In this sample, the clone carrying this TCR beta chain turned up many times. TCRdb recomputed calls from the PCR reads with MiXCR, one row per CDR3 protein. The table has 50,000 to 70,000 distinct CDR3 sequences, approximately 18% seen once. This sample stems from a study of molecular identifiers for immune sequencing clone quantification. Germline lookup yields CDR1 GTSNPN and CDR2 SVGIG (reference sequence). The germline V and J ends were trimmed by 3 bases and 5 bases, with 13 bases remaining between them. The CDR3 spans 13 residues. The chain uses TRBV30 and TRBJ1-2, with a tentative D call TRBD1 (5 bases). This clonotype originated in a human donor in good health. Some libraries in this study had Jurkat cell RNA spiked in. The sequencing input was naive CD8+ T cells from blood, with Jurkat cell RNA spiked in. Subset denoted: FACS-sorted CD8+CD4-CCR7+CD45RA+ naive T cells. The CDR3 reads CAWSPGTSYGYTF. As DNA, the CDR3 is TGTGCCTGGAGCCCCGGGACGTCGTATGGCTACACCTTC.